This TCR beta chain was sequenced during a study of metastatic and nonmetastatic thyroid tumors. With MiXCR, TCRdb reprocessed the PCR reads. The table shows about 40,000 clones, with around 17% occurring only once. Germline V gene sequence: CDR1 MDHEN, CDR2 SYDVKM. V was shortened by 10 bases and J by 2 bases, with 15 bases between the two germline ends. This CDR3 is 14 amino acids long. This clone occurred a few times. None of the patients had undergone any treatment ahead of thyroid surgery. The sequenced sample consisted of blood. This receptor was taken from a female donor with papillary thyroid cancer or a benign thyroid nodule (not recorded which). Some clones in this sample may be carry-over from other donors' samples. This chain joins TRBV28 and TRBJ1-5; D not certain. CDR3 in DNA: TGTGCCATCGCCACATCCTGGGGCAATCAGCCCCAGCATTTT. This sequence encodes CAIATSWGNQPQHF. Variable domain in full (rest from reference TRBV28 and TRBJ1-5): DVKVTQSSRYLVKRTGEKVFLECVQDMDHENMFWYRQDPGLGLRLIYFSYDVKMKEKGDIPEGYSVSREKKERFSLILESASTNQTSMYLCAIATSWGNQPQHFGDGTRLSIL.